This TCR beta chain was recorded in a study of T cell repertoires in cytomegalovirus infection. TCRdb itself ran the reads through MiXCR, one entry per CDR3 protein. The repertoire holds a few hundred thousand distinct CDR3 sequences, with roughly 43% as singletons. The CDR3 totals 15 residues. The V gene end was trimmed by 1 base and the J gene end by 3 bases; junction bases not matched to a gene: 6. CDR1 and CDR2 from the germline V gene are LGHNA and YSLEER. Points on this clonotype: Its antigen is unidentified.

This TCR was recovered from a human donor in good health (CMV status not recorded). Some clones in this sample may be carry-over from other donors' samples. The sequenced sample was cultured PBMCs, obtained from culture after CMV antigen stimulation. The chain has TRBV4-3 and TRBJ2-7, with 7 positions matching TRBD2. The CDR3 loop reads CASSQVVGTNYEQYF. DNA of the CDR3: TGCGCCAGCAGCCAAGTAGTTGGGACTAACTACGAGCAGTACTTC.